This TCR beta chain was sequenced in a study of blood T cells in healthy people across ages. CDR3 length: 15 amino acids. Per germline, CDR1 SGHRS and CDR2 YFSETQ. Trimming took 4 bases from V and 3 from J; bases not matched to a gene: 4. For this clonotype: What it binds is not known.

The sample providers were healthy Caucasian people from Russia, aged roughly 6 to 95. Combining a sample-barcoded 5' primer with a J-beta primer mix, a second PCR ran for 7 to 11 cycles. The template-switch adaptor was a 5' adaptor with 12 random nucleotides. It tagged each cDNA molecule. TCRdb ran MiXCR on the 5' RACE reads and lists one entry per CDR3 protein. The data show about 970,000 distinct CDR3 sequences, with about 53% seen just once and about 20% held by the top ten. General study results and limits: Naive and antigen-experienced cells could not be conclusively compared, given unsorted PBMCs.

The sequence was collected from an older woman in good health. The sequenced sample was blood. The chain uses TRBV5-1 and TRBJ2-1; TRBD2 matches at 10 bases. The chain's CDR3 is CASSTRTSGYNEQFF. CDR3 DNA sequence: TGCGCCAGCAGCACCAGGACTAGCGGCTACAATGAGCAGTTCTTC. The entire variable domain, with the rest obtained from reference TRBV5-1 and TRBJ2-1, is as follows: KAGVTQTPRYLIKTRGQQVTLSCSPISGHRSVSWYQQTPGQGLQFLFEYFSETQRNKGNFPGRFSGRQFSNSRSEMNVSTLELGDSALYLCASSTRTSGYNEQFFGPGTRLTVL.